This T cell receptor (beta chain) came from a study of blood T cells in healthy people across ages. Study-level results: With donor CMV status unknown, expanded clonotype changes were possibly confounded.

Sample-barcoded 5' priming and a J-beta primer mix drove a second PCR of roughly 7 to 11 cycles. Every single cDNA molecule received a tag from a template-switch adaptor with 12 random nucleotides. In TCRdb, the 5' RACE reads were re-called with MiXCR into one record per CDR3 protein. Altogether about 800,000 distinct CDR3 sequences are present, 46% being singletons, with the ten largest covering roughly 20%. CDR1 is LGHNA, CDR2 YSLEER, per germline. The CDR3 is 16 amino acids. On this clonotype: Its specificity is not known. This may come from a read error, since a much larger clone is one base off.

In each sample, at least 6.5 million PBMCs were isolated. The source of this sequence is a man older than 75 in good health. The source material was blood. This chain uses TRBV4-3 with TRBJ2-3; tentatively, D is TRBD2 (6 bases). Here the CDR3 DNA reads TGCGCCAGCAGCCAAGATGGGGGGTTAGGCACAGATACGCGGTATTTT. Amino acids: CASSQDGGLGTDTRYF.